The 8 T cell receptor beta chains below were found in one sample sequenced in a study of blood T cell repertoires in COVID-19. Sequenced by immunoSEQ multiplex PCR; TCRdb stores in-frame clones only, minus some. The sample carries 150,000 to 200,000 clones, around nine tenths recorded once. Material: peripheral blood. Source of these receptors: a young man with active or convalescent COVID-19.

A single count supports this clone. This sequence joins TRBV2 and TRBJ2-5; a weak D match, TRBD2 (6 bases). Per the germline V gene, CDR1 is SNHLY and CDR2 is FYNNEI. V shed 7 bases and J shed 4 bases, with 16 bases lying between them. This CDR3 region has 14 residues. CDR3 coding DNA: TGTGCCAGCACAGAGGCGGGGAGTTTAGAGACCCAGTACTTC. Amino acid sequence: CASTEAGSLETQYF.

V gene TRBV6-5 combines with J gene TRBJ1-2; no firm D call. This CDR3 is 14 amino acids long. V dropped 2 bases and J dropped 3 bases, with 10 bases sitting between them. The germline V gene encodes CDR1 MNHEY and CDR2 SVGAGI. The CDR3, as DNA: TGTGCCAGCAGTTACGGGTACAGTGACTATGGCTACACCTTC. Its protein product is CASSYGYSDYGYTF.

The chain carries TRBV7-9 and TRBJ1-2; D is uncertain. The CDR3 contains 14 residues. V dropped 2 bases and J dropped 4 bases, with 11 bases sitting between them. CDR1 SEHNR and CDR2 FQNEAQ come from the germline V gene (reference sequence). CDR3 amino acids: CASSLSGETYGYTF. CDR3 bases: TGTGCCAGCAGCTTATCGGGAGAAACCTATGGCTACACCTTC.

The chain employs TRBV7-2 and TRBJ2-7; 11 nucleotides agree with TRBD1. The trim removed 6 bases at V and 2 bases at J, leaving 6 bases unmatched. In germline, CDR1 is SGHTA, CDR2 FQGNSA. The CDR3 extends over 15 amino acids. This chain's CDR3 is CASSPPGQGAYEQYF. Written as DNA, the CDR3 is TGTGCCAGCAGTCCACCGGGACAGGGGGCCTACGAGCAGTACTTC.

The CDR3 here is CASMDRSSNQPQHF. The DNA of the CDR3 is TGTGCCAGCATGGACAGATCAAGCAATCAGCCCCAGCATTTT. This chain links TRBV2 with TRBJ1-5; tentatively, D is TRBD1 (6 bases). Germline V gene lookup returns CDR1 SNHLY and CDR2 FYNNEI. V was trimmed by 7 bases and J by 1 base, leaving 11 bases between them. The CDR3 length is 14 residues.

The CDR3 DNA follows: TGCGCCAGCAGCCCCTTTTTGGGCTCTCCAGATACGCAGTATTTT. Translated, it gives CASSPFLGSPDTQYF. V usage is TRBV4-1 and J usage is TRBJ2-3; D unresolved. Germline CDR1 MGHRA, CDR2 YSYEKL. The CDR3 is 15 residues long. The germline V and J ends were trimmed by 4 bases and 4 bases, with 15 bases remaining between them.

This chain connects TRBV11-2 to TRBJ2-3, with 11 positions matching TRBD1. V was clipped by 4 bases and J by 3 bases; unmatched bases: 3. Germline lookup yields CDR1 SGHAT and CDR2 FQNNGV. The CDR3 has 15 residues. The DNA for the CDR3 is TGTGCCAGCAGCTCAGGGACAGGGGGAACAGATACGCAGTATTTT. Protein sequence: CASSSGTGGTDTQYF.

V gene TRBV25-1 combines with J gene TRBJ2-5, with 8 bases lining up with TRBD2. CDR3 length: 15 amino acids. CDR1 MGHDK and CDR2 SYGVNS come from the germline V gene. Trimming cost V 2 bases and J 4 bases; bases outside gene matches: 6. The CDR3 is CASSELGGGLETQYF. In DNA, the CDR3 is TGTGCCAGCAGTGAACTCGGGGGGGGCCTAGAGACCCAGTACTTC.